These 27 T cell receptor beta chains were all obtained from the same sample, sequenced in a study of blood T cell repertoires in COVID-19. The repertoire was sequenced with immunoSEQ multiplex PCR; TCRdb's copy has only in-frame clones and lacks some. The data show around 190,000 clones, about 81% seen once. Sequencing was performed on PBMCs or T cells enriched from blood (not recorded which). The receptors were gathered from a man aged 40-49 years who had recovered from COVID-19.

This CDR3 is CASSFAASTDTQYF. As DNA, the CDR3 is TGCGCCAGCAGCTTCGCGGCCAGCACAGATACGCAGTATTTT. This chain links TRBV5-1 with TRBJ2-3, with D unclear. Trimming removed 2 bases from V and 0 bases from J, with 7 bases in between. Germline CDR1 and CDR2: SGHRS and YFSETQ. CDR3 size: 14 residues.

This chain links TRBV7-9 with TRBJ1-6; D is uncertain. V was clipped by 1 base and J by 0 bases, with 13 bases between them. The CDR3 contains 18 residues. The germline CDR1 and CDR2 sequences are SEHNR and FQNEAQ (reference sequence). CDR3: CASSLGGLESSYNSPLHF. CDR3 bases: TGTGCCAGCAGCTTAGGTGGACTCGAGAGCTCCTATAATTCACCCCTCCACTTT. The whole variable domain, filled in from reference TRBV7-9 and TRBJ1-6, reads DTGVSQNPRHKITKRGQNVTFRCDPISEHNRLYWYRQTLGQGPEFLTYFQNEAQLEKSRLLSDRFSAERPKGSFSTLEIQRTEQGDSAMYLCASSLGGLESSYNSPLHFGNGTRLTVT.

The gene calls are TRBV30 and TRBJ2-7, with 9 bases identical to TRBD1. Germline lookup yields CDR1 GTSNPN and CDR2 SVGIG (reference sequence). V lost 5 bases, J lost 6 bases, and 11 bases stayed unmatched. This CDR3 has 14 amino acids. CDR3 amino acids: CAWGARDRVSEQYF. For the CDR3, the DNA is TGTGCCTGGGGGGCCCGGGACAGGGTGAGCGAGCAGTACTTC.

This clone appeared a few times. This sample also contains other DNA sequences that code for the same CDR3. J is TRBJ1-3 and V is TRBV30, with D uncertain. Germline CDR1 and CDR2: GTSNPN and SVGIG (reference sequence). V gave up 3 bases and J gave up 0 bases, with 3 bases separating them. The CDR3 contains 12 residues. CDR3 sequence reads: CAWSSSGNTIYF. CDR3 nucleotides: TGTGCCTGGAGCTCCTCTGGAAACACCATATATTTT.

This sequence joins TRBV11-1 and TRBJ1-1, with 8 bases aligning to TRBD1. J gave up 0 bases and V 3 bases, and 6 bases lay outside the gene matches. CDR3 length equals 16 residues. CDR1 SGHAT and CDR2 FQDESV come from the germline V gene (reference sequence). CDR3 sequence reads: CASSFGQGLVNTEAFF. The CDR3 DNA is TGTGCCAGCAGCTTCGGACAGGGATTGGTGAACACTGAAGCTTTCTTT. The full variable domain, rest sourced from reference TRBV11-1 and TRBJ1-1, is EAEVAQSPRYKITEKSQAVAFWCDPISGHATLYWYRQILGQGPELLVQFQDESVVDDSQLPKDRFSAERLKGVDSTLKIQPAELGDSAMYLCASSFGQGLVNTEAFFGQGTRLTVV.

The genes are TRBV15 and TRBJ1-6, with D perhaps TRBD1 (5 bases). Trimming left V 4 bases short and J 9 bases short, with 16 bases between. This CDR3 region has 15 residues. In germline, CDR1 is LNHNV, CDR2 YYDKDF (reference sequence). In nucleotides, the CDR3 is TGTGCCACCAGCACGCGGGGGGGATCTCGTTCACCCCTCCACTTT. Translating it yields CATSTRGGSRSPLHF.

V gene TRBV9 combines with J gene TRBJ1-1; D is possibly TRBD1 (5 bases). V lost 0 bases and J lost 2, with 8 bases in between. The germline gives CDR1 SGDLS, CDR2 YYNGEE. The CDR3 covers 14 residues. CDR3 bases: TGTGCCAGCAGCGTAGGACAGAGCAACACTGAAGCTTTCTTT. As protein: CASSVGQSNTEAFF.

This sequence joins TRBV10-3 and TRBJ1-2, with 11 nucleotides matching TRBD1. Germline CDR1 ENHRY, CDR2 SYGVKD. The CDR3 has 14 residues. Trimming at V came to 8 bases and at J to 7 bases, leaving 9 bases not matched to a gene. The CDR3 DNA sequence: TGTGCCATCGGGACGGTGGGGACAGGGGGTGGCTACACCTTC. It encodes CAIGTVGTGGGYTF.

The chain combines TRBV3-1 (or the pseudogene TRBV3-2) with TRBJ2-3, with 11 bases fitting TRBD2. Germline V gene sequence: CDR1 LGHDT, CDR2 YNNKEL (reference sequence). The CDR3 consists of 22 residues. The V gene end was trimmed by 2 bases and the J gene end by 4 bases; junction bases not matched to a gene: 23. The CDR3 sequence: CASSQRSALQGDIAGGPDTQYF. The CDR3 nucleotides are TGTGCCAGCAGCCAAAGGAGTGCGTTGCAGGGGGACATAGCGGGAGGGCCAGATACGCAGTATTTT.

This clone was counted only a few times. V gene TRBV10-2 combines with J gene TRBJ2-1, with D perhaps matching TRBD1 (5 bases). V was pared by 5 bases and J by 0 bases, with 14 bases between. Germline V gene data show CDR1 as WSHSY and CDR2 as SAAADI. This CDR3 is built from 16 residues. The DNA of the CDR3 is TGCGCCAGCAGTAGGTCCGCAGGGTTCTCCTACAATGAGCAGTTCTTC. The encoded protein is CASSRSAGFSYNEQFF.

This clone was counted between two and nine times. The chain recombines TRBV6-5 with TRBJ2-2; D is possibly TRBD2 (5 bases). Germline V gene sequence: CDR1 MNHEY, CDR2 SVGAGI. V shed 2 bases and J shed 3 bases, with 10 bases lying between them. The CDR3 consists of 15 residues. The CDR3 reads CASSYQRSYTGELFF. In nucleotides, the CDR3 is TGTGCCAGCAGTTACCAGCGGAGTTACACCGGGGAGCTGTTTTTT.

This chain joins TRBV11-2 and TRBJ2-1; D call uncertain. This CDR3 contains 13 residues. From germline, CDR1 is SGHAT and CDR2 FQNNGV. V lost 5 bases and J 2 bases, leaving 7 bases between the germline ends. CDR3 amino acids: CASSDGPYNEQFF. The CDR3 nucleotides read TGTGCCAGCAGCGATGGCCCCTACAATGAGCAGTTCTTC.

The chain combines TRBV19 with TRBJ1-1, with D uncertain. The V and J ends lost 3 bases and 4 bases respectively, with 6 bases between them. The CDR3 length is 12 residues. CDR1 and CDR2 from the germline V gene are LNHDA and SQIVND (reference sequence). CDR3 DNA: TGTGCCAGTAGTATGCTCAGCACTGAAGCTTTCTTT. This encodes CASSMLSTEAFF.

The chain carries TRBV7-5 and TRBJ2-7; the DNA was not used to check the table's D call, TRBD1. TRBV7-5 is a listed pseudogene. CDR3 length equals 13 residues. The CDR3 DNA follows: TGTGCCAGAAGCTGGAGGACAGACTACGAGCAGTACTTC. Its protein product is CARSWRTDYEQYF.

The rearrangement links TRBV11-2 to TRBJ2-3; 10 bases fit TRBD2. Germline values: CDR1 SGHAT, CDR2 FQNNGV. V shed 4 bases, J shed 0 bases, and the junction held 10 bases outside the gene matches. The CDR3 has 18 residues. CDR3 coding DNA: TGTGCCAGCAGCTCCCCCCGCAGCGGGGGGGGGAGCACAGATACGCAGTATTTT. Its translation is CASSSPRSGGGSTDTQYF.

The chain uses TRBV27 and TRBJ1-5; TRBD1 is a possible D gene (5 bases). This CDR3 is built from 13 residues. V lost 4 bases and J 9 bases, leaving 13 bases between the germline ends. Per the germline V gene, CDR1 is MNHEY and CDR2 is SMNVEV (reference sequence). The CDR3 sequence is CASSSKYGGPQHF. CDR3 bases: TGTGCCAGCAGTTCCAAATACGGGGGGCCCCAGCATTTT.

The chain recombines TRBV6-5 with TRBJ2-7, with D unclear. Trimming shortened V by 3 bases and J by 3 bases, and 12 bases separated the two germline ends. CDR3 size: 14 residues. Looked up from germline, CDR1 is MNHEY and CDR2 is SVGAGI. The CDR3 spells CASSYRQAIYEQYF. CDR3 bases: TGTGCCAGCAGTTATCGGCAGGCTATCTACGAGCAGTACTTC.

The chain joins TRBV19 to TRBJ2-7; a possible D gene is TRBD2 (5 bases). V dropped 5 bases and J dropped 0 bases, with 14 bases sitting between them. Germline CDR1 reads LNHDA; CDR2 reads SQIVND (reference sequence). The CDR3 sequence is 15 residues long. The CDR3 DNA reads as TGTGCCAGTAGTGAGGGCCTCAGGAGCTCCTACGAGCAGTACTTC. This sequence encodes CASSEGLRSSYEQYF.

This chain uses TRBV7-3 with TRBJ2-1; 9 bases fit TRBD1. CDR3 length equals 15 residues. CDR1 SGHTA and CDR2 FQGTGA come from the germline V gene. With V trimmed by 4 bases and J by 9 bases, 10 bases remained unmatched. The CDR3 DNA is TGTGCCAGCAGCTCCCAACAGGGGGCGATAGGTGAGCAGTTCTTC. This gives the protein CASSSQQGAIGEQFF.

The chain combines TRBV29-1 with TRBJ1-2, with 8 bases lining up with TRBD1. The germline CDR1 and CDR2 sequences are SQVTM and ANQGSEA. This CDR3 spans 12 amino acids. Germline trimming cut 7 bases from V and 7 bases from J; bases unmatched to any gene: 8. The CDR3 sequence is CSAPTGGGGYTF. The CDR3 nucleotides read TGCAGCGCCCCAACAGGGGGGGGTGGCTACACCTTC.

The chain uses TRBV12-2 and TRBJ2-1; the table gives TRBD2 as D, unverified against the DNA. TRBV12-2 is shown as a pseudogene. CDR3 length: 17 residues. CDR3 protein: CASRLAGLAGRYNEQFF. CDR3 DNA sequence: TGTGCAAGTCGCTTAGCTGGACTAGCGGGGCGCTACAATGAGCAGTTCTTC.

The genes are TRBV30 and TRBJ2-6, with a tentative D call TRBD1 (5 bases). CDR1 is GTSNPN, CDR2 SVGIG, per germline (reference sequence). The CDR3 has 18 amino acids. The ends were cut back, 0 bases at V and 1 base at J, with 16 bases in the middle. The CDR3 DNA follows: TGTGCCTGGAGTGTTATAAGGGGTGTATTGTCTGGGGCCAACGTCCTGACTTTC. It yields the protein CAWSVIRGVLSGANVLTF.

The rearrangement uses TRBV7-9 and TRBJ1-1; 7 positions match TRBD1. The CDR3 consists of 14 residues. With V trimmed by 3 bases and J by 11 bases, 12 bases remained unmatched. Germline lookup yields CDR1 SEHNR and CDR2 FQNEAQ (reference sequence). The CDR3 spells CASSLDRRAGRAFF. CDR3 sequence (DNA): TGTGCCAGCAGCTTGGACAGGAGAGCTGGAAGGGCTTTCTTT.

The chain employs TRBV11-2 and TRBJ1-5; D gene uncertain. The CDR3 totals 13 residues. Deletions cut 3 bases from V and 4 bases from J, with 7 bases between. Germline V gives CDR1 SGHAT, CDR2 FQNNGV. In DNA form, the CDR3 reads TGTGCCAGCAGCTTCCAGGTAAATCAGCCCCAGCATTTT. It specifies CASSFQVNQPQHF.

This chain links TRBV6-5 with TRBJ2-4; D perhaps matches TRBD2 (5 bases). This CDR3 comprises 15 residues. V was clipped by 5 bases and J by 0 bases, with 11 bases between them. Per the germline V gene, CDR1 is MNHEY and CDR2 is SVGAGI. For the CDR3, the DNA is TGTGCCAGCAGTCGAGGGTATCTAGCCAAAAACATTCAGTACTTC. Translated: CASSRGYLAKNIQYF.

This chain uses TRBV6-5 with TRBJ1-4, with 8 nucleotides matching TRBD1. Germline V lookup: CDR1 MNHEY, CDR2 SVGAGI. The CDR3 runs to 14 residues. After removal of 5 bases from V and 8 bases from J, the junction contained 7 bases not matched to a gene. The CDR3 region has the DNA TGTGCCAGCAGTCGACAGGGGAGGAGGGAAAAACTGTTTTTT. Translated, it gives CASSRQGRREKLFF.

The rearrangement joins TRBV19 to TRBJ1-4; perhaps TRBD1 as D (5 bases). This CDR3 has 15 amino acids. Germline CDR1 and CDR2: LNHDA and SQIVND (reference sequence). V was shortened by 4 bases and J by 7 bases, with 16 bases between the two germline ends. Here the CDR3 DNA reads TGTGCCAGTAGTACCGGCCCGCAGGGCGGTGAAAAACTGTTTTTT. It codes for CASSTGPQGGEKLFF.